The T cell receptor (beta chain) under discussion was sequenced for a study of blood T cells in healthy people across ages. Looked up from germline, CDR1 is KGHDR and CDR2 is SFDVKD. Trimming shortened V by 3 bases and J by 2 bases, and 10 bases separated the two germline ends. CDR3 length: 15 residues. For this clonotype: Its antigen is unknown.

Aged roughly 6 to 90, donors were systemically healthy Caucasians from Russia. Per-sample yields of isolated PBMCs were at least 7 million. Study-wide results and caveats: Among long-lived donors, naive CD4+ cells were more numerous and diversity higher than in aged donors.

A sample-barcoded 5' primer and a J-beta primer mix were used in a second PCR of about 7 to 12 cycles. TCRdb re-called the 5' RACE reads with MiXCR, one entry per CDR3 protein. The sample lists roughly 680,000 distinct CDR3 sequences; approximately 52% were seen once. This sequence was found in a woman of 80 years or more in good health. Material for sequencing was blood. The rearrangement uses TRBV24-1 and TRBJ2-1, with D tentatively TRBD1 or TRBD2 (6 bases each). This CDR3 is CATSDPGGTYNEQFF. The CDR3 nucleotides read TGTGCCACCAGTGATCCCGGGGGCACCTACAATGAGCAGTTCTTC.